These 16 T cell receptor beta chains originate from one sample sequenced in a study of CD8+CD57+ T cells in acquired aplastic anemia. Investigators profiled TCR beta VDJ and CDR3 from genomic DNA template. From the reads, TCRdb called clonotypes with MiXCR, one entry per CDR3 protein. The table shows 250,000 to 300,000 distinct CDR3 sequences, with roughly half occurring only once. The sample consisted of sorted CD4+, CD8+, or CD8+CD57+ T cells (not recorded which) from PBMCs. The receptors come from a human donor with severe aplastic anemia or a healthy control (not recorded which).

This clonotype appeared once. The chain uses TRBV5-4 and TRBJ2-7, with a weak D call TRBD1 (6 bases). The CDR3 is made up of 14 amino acids. Germline-derived CDR1 and CDR2 are SGHNT and YYREEE (reference sequence). Deletions cut 3 bases from V and 0 bases from J, with 10 bases between. CDR3 protein: CASSYRDISYEQYF. The DNA of the CDR3 is TGTGCCAGCAGCTACCGGGACATCTCCTACGAGCAGTACTTC.

This clonotype showed up many times. The chain employs TRBV6-5 and TRBJ1-6; D is unresolved. V was trimmed by 5 bases and J by 7 bases, leaving 9 bases between them. The CDR3 is 13 residues long. Germline assignment: CDR1 MNHEY and CDR2 SVGAGI. CDR3 sequence reads: CASSALQNSPLHF. Written as DNA, the CDR3 is TGTGCCAGCAGTGCCCTACAGAATTCACCCCTCCACTTT.

V usage is TRBV20-1 and J usage is TRBJ2-1, with TRBD2 matching over 10 bases. Germline lookup yields CDR1 DFQATT and CDR2 SNEGSKA (reference sequence). Trimming cost V 6 bases and J 4 bases; bases outside gene matches: 12. There are 16 residues in the CDR3. In nucleotides, the CDR3 is TGCAGTGCGGACCCCGGGACTAGCGAAAGGTACAATGAGCAGTTCTTC. Translating gives CSADPGTSERYNEQFF.

This clonotype showed up just a few times. This sequence joins TRBV29-1 and TRBJ1-6, with D hard to call. Germline V gene data show CDR1 as SQVTM and CDR2 as ANQGSEA. Between the trimmed V and J ends, which lost 5 bases and 14 bases, there was a span of 13 bases. The CDR3 has 11 residues. The CDR3 protein is CSVKTVSSLHF. The CDR3 region has the DNA TGCAGCGTTAAAACAGTATCTTCCCTCCACTTT.

The CDR3, as DNA: TGTGGGAGCAGCTTAACGGGGAGGGACTTCTTGAACACTGAAGCTTTCTTT. Protein: CGSSLTGRDFLNTEAFF. This chain joins TRBV7-9 and TRBJ1-1; tentatively, D is TRBD1 (5 bases). The CDR3 spans 17 residues. The germline V gene has CDR1 SEHNR and CDR2 FQNEAQ (reference sequence).

V and J are TRBV7-3 and TRBJ1-1; D gene unclear. The CDR3 is 13 residues long. V was trimmed by 7 bases and J by 4 bases, leaving 13 bases between them. In germline, CDR1 is SGHTA, CDR2 FQGTGA. In nucleotides, the CDR3 is TGTGCCAGCACCCCGGTCCTGGTCACTGAAGCTTTCTTT. Protein sequence: CASTPVLVTEAFF.

CDR3 sequence: CASSESAGSYNEQFF. The DNA for the CDR3 is TGCGCCAGCAGTGAATCGGCAGGATCCTACAATGAGCAGTTCTTC. The rearrangement uses TRBV10-1 and TRBJ2-1; D remains unclear. V shed 3 bases and J shed 1 base, with 10 bases lying between them. This CDR3 is built from 15 residues. Germline-derived CDR1 and CDR2 are WNHNN and SYGVQD (reference sequence).

V usage is TRBV12-3 or TRBV12-4 and J usage is TRBJ2-3, with 8 bases that match TRBD1. The CDR3 is 14 amino acids. Trimming took 8 bases from V and 6 from J; bases not matched to a gene: 10. As DNA, the CDR3 is TGTGCCAGCGCGACCGACAGGGGAGGTGATACGCAGTATTTT. Protein: CASATDRGGDTQYF.

In the case of this clonotype: One end of the junction varies from germline; a read error may be responsible. The genes are TRBV7-9 and TRBJ2-6, with D maybe TRBD2 (7 bases). Germline V lookup: CDR1 SEHNR, CDR2 FQNEAQ (reference sequence). CDR3 length equals 19 residues. This CDR3 reads CASSTTGGGSISGANVLTF. For the CDR3, the DNA is TGCGCCAGCTCAACTACTGGCGGGGGCTCTATCTCTGGGGCCAACGTCCTGACTTTC.

Regarding this clonotype: The junction and the germline gene differ at one end; a read error may be behind it. V usage is TRBV7-2 and J usage is TRBJ1-1; possible D gene TRBD1, 6 bases. Germline CDR1 is SGHTA and CDR2 is FQGNSA. The CDR3 length is 15 residues. CDR3 sequence: CASSTSRGGDTGAFF. The CDR3 DNA follows: TGTGCCAGCAGCACCTCCCGGGGGGGCGACACTGGAGCTTTCTTT.

V and J are TRBV20-1 and TRBJ1-6, with 7 nucleotides matching TRBD1. V lost 5 bases, J lost 7 bases, and 8 bases stayed unmatched. Germline-derived CDR1 and CDR2 are DFQATT and SNEGSKA (reference sequence). This CDR3 contains 14 residues. The CDR3 reads CSAARGVPNSPLHF. The CDR3 DNA reads as TGCAGTGCTGCCAGGGGGGTTCCAAATTCACCCCTCCACTTT.

The CDR3 bases are TGTGCCAGCAGTTTAGGGGCCGTGGGGGGCCGAGAGCAGTTCTTC. Protein product: CASSLGAVGGREQFF. J is TRBJ2-1 and V is TRBV28; either TRBD1 or TRBD2 may fit D (6 bases each). Trimming took off 2 bases at V and 10 bases at J, with 18 bases between the two ends. The germline V gene encodes CDR1 MDHEN and CDR2 SYDVKM. This CDR3 contains 15 residues.

This clonotype was observed at least ten times. The rearrangement links TRBV9 to TRBJ2-5; 7 bases align to TRBD1. This CDR3 has 15 residues. V was pared by 0 bases and J by 5 bases, with 7 bases of the junction left unmatched. The V gene's germline CDR1 is SGDLS and CDR2 YYNGEE. The CDR3, as DNA: TGTGCCAGCAGCGTAGGTAGAGGGGGCGGGGAGACCCAGTACTTC. This sequence encodes CASSVGRGGGETQYF. Full variable domain (missing parts from reference TRBV9 and TRBJ2-5): DSGVTQTPKHLITATGQRVTLRCSPRSGDLSVYWYQQSLDQGLQFLIQYYNGEERAKGNILERFSAQQFPDLHSELNLSSLELGDSALYFCASSVGRGGGETQYFGPGTRLLVL.

The CDR3 spells CSASFGNTEAFF. CDR3 sequence (DNA): TGCAGTGCTAGCTTCGGAAACACTGAAGCTTTCTTT. The chain has TRBV20-1 and TRBJ1-1; D is ambiguous. Trimming stripped 3 bases from V and 2 bases from J, with 7 bases between. This CDR3 spans 12 amino acids. The V gene's germline CDR1 is DFQATT and CDR2 SNEGSKA (reference sequence).

This clonotype was found many times. The rearrangement uses TRBV29-1 and TRBJ2-5; tentatively, D is TRBD1 (6 bases). Germline V gives CDR1 SQVTM, CDR2 ANQGSEA. The V end was cut by 5 bases, the J end by 1 base, with 8 bases between. The CDR3 runs 12 residues. As DNA, the CDR3 is TGCAGCGTTCGGGACATCCAAGAGACCCAGTACTTC. Translated: CSVRDIQETQYF.

V and J are TRBV15 and TRBJ2-7; the D gene is possibly TRBD2 (5 bases). V lost 0 bases and J lost 3, with 12 bases in between. CDR1 and CDR2 from the germline V gene are LNHNV and YYDKDF (reference sequence). CDR3 length equals 15 residues. Written as DNA, the CDR3 is TGTGCCACCAGCAGAGATACCGCTAGCAGCTACGAGCAGTACTTC. It codes for CATSRDTASSYEQYF.